A single sample is the source of the 3 T cell receptor beta chains below, sequenced in a study of T cells in Graves' hyperthyroidism and ophthalmopathy. Template material for amplifying TCR beta CDR3 regions consisted of RNA transcripts. The study used the HTBI primer set for a first-round RT-PCR of the TCR CDR3. MiXCR, run by TCRdb on the multiplex PCR reads, gives a single entry per CDR3 protein. Of some 500,000 distinct CDR3 sequences in the sample, around 16% were seen once. Sequenced sample: blood. Every receptor here comes from a woman in her twenties or thirties with Graves' ophthalmopathy.

V and J are TRBV5-1 and TRBJ2-3; possible D gene TRBD2, 6 bases. With 0 bases removed from V and 3 bases from J, the gap between germline ends came to 14 bases. The CDR3 is 16 amino acids. Germline CDR1 SGHRS, CDR2 YFSETQ. The CDR3 DNA follows: TGCGCCAGCAGCTTGGGGGAGGTCAGGGTGACAGATACGCAGTATTTT. Translated, it gives CASSLGEVRVTDTQYF.

The sample holds a few counts of this clonotype. The V and J genes are TRBV20-1 and TRBJ2-1; the D is unclear. This CDR3 contains 13 residues. Germline V gene data show CDR1 as DFQATT and CDR2 as SNEGSKA (reference sequence). V lost 4 bases, J lost 6 bases, and 13 bases lay in between. The CDR3 sequence is CSANAIDFNEQFF. The CDR3 DNA is TGCAGTGCTAATGCGATTGATTTCAATGAGCAGTTCTTC.

The table lists this clonotype with many counts. This sequence joins TRBV27 and TRBJ2-3, with D perhaps TRBD1 (6 bases). The length of the CDR3 is 13 residues. Germline values: CDR1 MNHEY, CDR2 SMNVEV (reference sequence). V dropped 8 bases and J dropped 2 bases, with 11 bases sitting between them. The DNA of the CDR3 is TGTGCCAGCCGGGGACACAACACAGATACGCAGTATTTT. The encoded protein is CASRGHNTDTQYF.